What follows are 16 T cell receptor beta chains derived from one specimen sequenced in a study of CD8 T cells in Susac syndrome. Reverse transcription used roughly 0.45 to 1 ug RNA and random hexamers. A single record per CDR3 protein comes from TCRdb applying MiXCR to the immunoSEQ multiplex PCR reads. The table has about 130,000 distinct CDR3 sequences, 80% seen once; the top ten hold approximately 0.51%. Sequenced input: CD8+ T cells from PBMCs. The receptors here all came from a human donor with multiple sclerosis.

The genes are TRBV9 and TRBJ2-3, with a tentative D call TRBD1 (5 bases). V lost 3 bases, J lost 6 bases, and 11 bases lay in between. There are 13 residues in the CDR3. Germline assignment: CDR1 SGDLS and CDR2 YYNGEE. CDR3 nucleotides: TGTGCCAGCAGCGCAGGGCTTTCGGATACGCAGTATTTT. It codes for CASSAGLSDTQYF. The variable domain in full, with the rest retrieved from reference TRBV9 and TRBJ2-3, is DSGVTQTPKHLITATGQRVTLRCSPRSGDLSVYWYQQSLDQGLQFLIQYYNGEERAKGNILERFSAQQFPDLHSELNLSSLELGDSALYFCASSAGLSDTQYFGPGTRLTVL.

The CDR3 loop reads CSVSGDKGATDTQYF. The CDR3 DNA follows: TGCAGCGTGAGTGGGGATAAGGGGGCAACGGATACGCAGTATTTT. V is TRBV29-1 and J is TRBJ2-3; TRBD1 matches 7 bases. Germline V gene data show CDR1 as SQVTM and CDR2 as ANQGSEA. CDR3 size: 15 residues. The trim removed 6 bases at V and 6 bases at J, leaving 15 bases unmatched.

V usage is TRBV20-1 and J usage is TRBJ1-1; D possibly corresponds to TRBD1 (6 bases). The CDR3 consists of 14 residues. The V gene's germline CDR1 is DFQATT and CDR2 SNEGSKA (reference sequence). V was cut by 0 bases and J by 5 bases, with 13 bases left in between. The CDR3 protein is CSARDTQGGTEAFF. The DNA for the CDR3 is TGCAGTGCTAGAGATACACAGGGAGGTACTGAAGCTTTCTTT.

The chain combines TRBV27 with TRBJ2-3; 9 bases map to TRBD2. CDR1 MNHEY and CDR2 SMNVEV come from the germline V gene (reference sequence). Trimming cost V 3 bases and J 6 bases; bases outside gene matches: 10. The CDR3 runs 16 residues. Here the CDR3 DNA reads TGTGCCAGCAGTTTGTACGCTAGCGGGGCTGCGGATACGCAGTATTTT. Residues: CASSLYASGAADTQYF.

V and J are TRBV29-1 and TRBJ1-1; the D gene is possibly TRBD1 (6 bases). Germline V gene sequence: CDR1 SQVTM, CDR2 ANQGSEA. The CDR3 has 14 amino acids. V was trimmed by 1 base and J by 0 bases, leaving 9 bases between them. CDR3 DNA sequence: TGCAGCGTTGAAGTGGGGGCTCTGAACACTGAAGCTTTCTTT. It translates to CSVEVGALNTEAFF.

The chain joins TRBV19 to TRBJ1-1; no reliable D call. Trimming pared 1 base from V and 8 bases from J, leaving 11 bases between. CDR1 LNHDA and CDR2 SQIVND come from the germline V gene (reference sequence). The CDR3 totals 13 residues. CDR3 sequence: CASSIGTAQEAFF. As DNA, the CDR3 is TGTGCCAGTAGTATAGGAACAGCCCAGGAAGCTTTCTTT.

DNA of the CDR3: TGTGCCAGCAGCGTAGCTCGGGGGTTCCACGAGCAGTACTTC. Amino acid sequence: CASSVARGFHEQYF. This chain links TRBV9 with TRBJ2-7, with D possibly being TRBD2 (6 bases). Trimming shortened V by 0 bases and J by 5 bases, and 12 bases separated the two germline ends. This CDR3 contains 14 residues. Germline-derived CDR1 and CDR2 are SGDLS and YYNGEE.

CDR3 coding DNA: TGTGCCAGCAGGTTATCGCTTCCCTCTGGGGCCAACGTCCTGACTTTC. Its translation is CASRLSLPSGANVLTF. This rearrangement joins TRBV6-1 to TRBJ2-6; D is ambiguous. Germline CDR1 and CDR2: MNHNS and SASEGT. Trimming shortened V by 6 bases and J by 0 bases, and 12 bases separated the two germline ends. CDR3 length: 16 residues.

V is TRBV5-6 and J is TRBJ1-1; D gene ambiguous. This CDR3 spans 15 amino acids. Germline V gives CDR1 SGHDT, CDR2 YYEEEE. Trimming took 4 bases from V and 1 from J, leaving 14 bases between them. CDR3 bases: TGTGCCAGCAGCGCCTTCCGGGCGGCGAACACTGAAGCTTTCTTT. This gives the protein CASSAFRAANTEAFF.

The rearrangement joins TRBV5-1 to TRBJ2-7; the match to TRBD2 covers 8 bases. The CDR3 length is 15 residues. Per the germline V gene, CDR1 is SGHRS and CDR2 is YFSETQ. V shed 2 bases and J 6 bases; nucleotides not matched to a gene: 10. In DNA, the CDR3 is TGCGCCAGCAGCTTCGACTCTGGACTAGCTCGCGAGCAGTACTTC. Protein: CASSFDSGLAREQYF.

This clonotype has just one count. The rearrangement uses TRBV7-9 and TRBJ2-1, with D perhaps matching TRBD1 (6 bases). The CDR3 extends over 13 amino acids. CDR1 is SEHNR and CDR2 is FQNEAQ in the germline V gene (reference sequence). The ends were cut back, 4 bases at V and 8 bases at J, with 12 bases in the middle. CDR3 sequence: CASSSAGQYEQFF. In DNA form, the CDR3 reads TGTGCCAGCAGCTCCGCCGGACAGTATGAGCAGTTCTTC.

This sequence joins TRBV2 and TRBJ2-3, with D perhaps assigned TRBD1 or TRBD2 (5 bases each). Germline V lookup: CDR1 SNHLY, CDR2 FYNNEI. The CDR3 is made up of 15 amino acids. With 7 bases removed from V and 0 bases from J, the gap between germline ends came to 14 bases. The CDR3 nucleotides are TGTGCCAGCAACGGGGCAGAGCGTAGCACAGATACGCAGTATTTT. As protein: CASNGAERSTDTQYF.

This clonotype was observed once. The chain joins TRBV30 to TRBJ2-7, with a weak D call TRBD2 (6 bases). The V gene's germline CDR1 is GTSNPN and CDR2 SVGIG (reference sequence). V lost 2 bases and J lost 1, with 12 bases in between. The CDR3 is made up of 14 amino acids. CDR3 coding DNA: TGTGCCTGGAGTCGCGGGGACGGGTCCTACGAGCAGTACTTC. It codes for CAWSRGDGSYEQYF.

This CDR3 reads CASSSLRDRDGSPLHF. The CDR3 DNA follows: TGTGCCAGCAGTTCGCTCCGGGACAGGGATGGATCACCCCTCCACTTT. The chain couples TRBV2 to TRBJ1-6, with 9 nucleotides matching TRBD1. With V trimmed by 5 bases and J by 10 bases, 12 bases remained unmatched. Germline loops: CDR1 SNHLY, CDR2 FYNNEI. This CDR3 has 16 amino acids. Full variable domain (outside the CDR3, taken from reference TRBV2 and TRBJ1-6): EPEVTQTPSHQVTQMGQEVILRCVPISNHLYFYWYRQILGQKVEFLVSFYNNEISEKSEIFDDQFSVERPDGSNFTLKIRSTKLEDSAMYFCASSSLRDRDGSPLHFGNGTRLTVT.

J is TRBJ2-1 and V is TRBV2, with 7 bases identical to TRBD1. The germline V gene has CDR1 SNHLY and CDR2 FYNNEI. V shed 4 bases and J 7 bases; nucleotides not matched to a gene: 1. The CDR3 totals 12 residues. The CDR3 DNA reads as TGTGCCAGCAGTGGGGGACAGAATGAGCAGTTCTTC. Protein: CASSGGQNEQFF.

V and J are TRBV20-1 and TRBJ2-1; D is perhaps TRBD2 (7 bases). CDR1 DFQATT and CDR2 SNEGSKA come from the germline V gene (reference sequence). V was shortened by 2 bases and J by 5 bases, with 19 bases between the two germline ends. This CDR3 has 16 amino acids. CDR3 in amino acids: CSARPFMGGPDNEQFF. The DNA of the CDR3 is TGCAGTGCTAGACCTTTTATGGGGGGGCCCGACAATGAGCAGTTCTTC.